The 3 T cell receptor beta chains presented below share a single source sample, sequenced in a study of beta chain features in type 1 diabetes. Study outcomes and limitations: Among patients with Type 1 diabetes, TCRB CDR3s were moderately but significantly shorter in every one of the four CD4+ subsets.

As every portion of the isolated RNA was reverse transcribed, the sequencing read expressed TCRB transcripts. Data came from immunoSEQ multiplex PCR; TCRdb stores just in-frame clones and leaves some out. The table shows some 700,000 clones, with roughly an eighth occurring only once. Antigens of these TCRs are unknown. Sequencing was done on a sample of naive CD4+ T cells from blood. The origin of the receptors is a man aged 18 to 35 with type 1 diabetes.

The chain employs TRBV9 and TRBJ2-5; possible D gene TRBD2, 6 bases. This CDR3 comprises 17 residues. Germline values: CDR1 SGDLS, CDR2 YYNGEE. V dropped 4 bases and J dropped 3 bases, with 22 bases sitting between them. The DNA for the CDR3 is TGTGCCAGCAGCCCCGGTGTCGGGGGTTCTGGGAAAGAGACCCAGTACTTC. Translation: CASSPGVGGSGKETQYF. Looking up the rest from reference TRBV9 and TRBJ2-5 gives the full variable domain: DSGVTQTPKHLITATGQRVTLRCSPRSGDLSVYWYQQSLDQGLQFLIQYYNGEERAKGNILERFSAQQFPDLHSELNLSSLELGDSALYFCASSPGVGGSGKETQYFGPGTRLLVL.

This chain links TRBV6-1 with TRBJ2-2; perhaps TRBD2 as D (5 bases). Trimming took off 9 bases at V and 7 bases at J, with 18 bases between the two ends. This CDR3 is 14 amino acids long. In germline, CDR1 is MNHNS, CDR2 SASEGT. This chain's CDR3 is CASTLGGGGGELFF. The CDR3 DNA sequence: TGTGCCAGTACGCTCGGTGGAGGAGGCGGGGAGCTGTTTTTT.

The gene calls are TRBV29-1 and TRBJ1-1; the D gene is possibly TRBD1 (6 bases). This CDR3 comprises 13 residues. V lost 6 bases to trimming and J lost 0 bases, with 11 bases between them. The germline V gene has CDR1 SQVTM and CDR2 ANQGSEA. In nucleotides, the CDR3 is TGCAGCGTGGGGGGGACAATGAACACTGAAGCTTTCTTT. It specifies CSVGGTMNTEAFF. The variable domain in full, completed from reference TRBV29-1 and TRBJ1-1, reads SAVISQKPSRDICQRGTSLTIQCQVDSQVTMMFWYRQQPGQSLTLIATANQGSEATYESGFVIDKFPISRPNLTFSTLTVSNMSPEDSSIYLCSVGGTMNTEAFFGQGTRLTVV.